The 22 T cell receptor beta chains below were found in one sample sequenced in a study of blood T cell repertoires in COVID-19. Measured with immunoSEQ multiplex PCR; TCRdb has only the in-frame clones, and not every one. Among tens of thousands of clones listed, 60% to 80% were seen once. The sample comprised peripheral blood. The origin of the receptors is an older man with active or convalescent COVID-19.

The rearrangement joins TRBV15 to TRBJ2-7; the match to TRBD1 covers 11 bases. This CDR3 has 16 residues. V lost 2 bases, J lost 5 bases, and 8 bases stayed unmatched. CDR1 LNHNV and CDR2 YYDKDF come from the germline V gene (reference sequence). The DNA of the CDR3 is TGTGCCACCAGCAGACATCGGACAGGGGGCGTCGACGAGCAGTACTTC. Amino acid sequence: CATSRHRTGGVDEQYF.

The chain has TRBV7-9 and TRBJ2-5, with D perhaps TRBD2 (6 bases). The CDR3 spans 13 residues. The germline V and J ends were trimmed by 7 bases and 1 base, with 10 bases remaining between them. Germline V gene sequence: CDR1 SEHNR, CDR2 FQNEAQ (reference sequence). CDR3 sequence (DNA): TGTGCCAGCAACCGGGGGACCCAAGAGACCCAGTACTTC. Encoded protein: CASNRGTQETQYF.

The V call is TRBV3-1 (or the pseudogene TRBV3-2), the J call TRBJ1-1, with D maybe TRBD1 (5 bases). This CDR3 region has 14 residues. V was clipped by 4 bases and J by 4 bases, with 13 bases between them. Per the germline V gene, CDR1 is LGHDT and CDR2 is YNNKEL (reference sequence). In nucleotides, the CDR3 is TGTGCCAGCAGCCCTACCACAGGTTCCACTGAAGCTTTCTTT. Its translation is CASSPTTGSTEAFF.

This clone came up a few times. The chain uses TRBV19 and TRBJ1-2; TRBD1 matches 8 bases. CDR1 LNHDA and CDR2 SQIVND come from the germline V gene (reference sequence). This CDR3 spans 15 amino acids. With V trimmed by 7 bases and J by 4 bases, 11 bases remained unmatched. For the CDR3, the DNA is TGTGCCAGTAATCTCGGACAGGGCAACCCCTATGGCTACACCTTC. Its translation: CASNLGQGNPYGYTF. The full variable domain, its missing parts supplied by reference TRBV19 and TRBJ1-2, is DGGITQSPKYLFRKEGQNVTLSCEQNLNHDAMYWYRQDPGQGLRLIYYSQIVNDFQKGDIAEGYSVSREKKESFPLTVTSAQKNPTAFYLCASNLGQGNPYGYTFGSGTRLTVV.

The chain's CDR3 is CASSLGQGTYGYTF. CDR3 in DNA: TGTGCCAGCAGCTTAGGACAGGGAACCTATGGCTACACCTTC. The chain combines TRBV5-5 with TRBJ1-2; 8 bases agree with TRBD1. The ends lost 2 bases at V and 4 bases at J; junction bases unmatched: 4. The CDR3 is made up of 14 amino acids. The germline V gene encodes CDR1 SGHKS and CDR2 YYEKEE (reference sequence).

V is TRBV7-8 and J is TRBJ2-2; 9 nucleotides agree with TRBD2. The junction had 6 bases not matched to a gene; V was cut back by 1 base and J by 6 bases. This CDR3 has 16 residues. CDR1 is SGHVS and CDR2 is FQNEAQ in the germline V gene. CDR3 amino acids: CASSLGAGGRAGELFF. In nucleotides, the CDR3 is TGTGCCAGCAGCTTAGGAGCGGGGGGCAGGGCCGGGGAGCTGTTTTTT.

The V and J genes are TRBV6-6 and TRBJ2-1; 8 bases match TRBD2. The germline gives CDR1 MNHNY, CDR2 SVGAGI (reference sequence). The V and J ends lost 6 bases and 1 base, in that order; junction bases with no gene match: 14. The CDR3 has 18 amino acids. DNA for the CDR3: TGTGCCAGCAGCCGAACTAGCGGTGGGGGAGTATCCTACAATGAGCAGTTCTTC. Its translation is CASSRTSGGGVSYNEQFF.

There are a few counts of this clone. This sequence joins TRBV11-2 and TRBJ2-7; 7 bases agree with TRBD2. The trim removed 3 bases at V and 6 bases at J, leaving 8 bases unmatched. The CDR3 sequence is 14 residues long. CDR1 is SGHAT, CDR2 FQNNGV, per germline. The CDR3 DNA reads TGTGCCAGCAGCTTCCTAGCGGAAGCTGGCGAGCAGTACTTC. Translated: CASSFLAEAGEQYF.

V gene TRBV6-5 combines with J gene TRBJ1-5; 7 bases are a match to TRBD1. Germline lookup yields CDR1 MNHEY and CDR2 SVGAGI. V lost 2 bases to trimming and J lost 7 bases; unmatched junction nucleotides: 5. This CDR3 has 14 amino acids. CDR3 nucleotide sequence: TGTGCCAGCAGTTACGAACAGGGGTTGCAGCCCCAGCATTTT. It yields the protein CASSYEQGLQPQHF.

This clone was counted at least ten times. For the CDR3, the DNA is TGTGCCAGCAGCTTATTCCCGGGGGAAAAACTGTTTTTT. Its translation is CASSLFPGEKLFF. This chain uses TRBV7-3 with TRBJ1-4, with unresolved D. The V and J ends lost 2 bases and 8 bases respectively, with 9 bases between them. In germline, CDR1 is SGHTA, CDR2 FQGTGA. CDR3 size: 13 residues.

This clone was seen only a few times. CDR3 region: CASSLGSGGDTQYF. CDR3 DNA: TGTGCCAGCAGCTTGGGATCGGGGGGGGATACGCAGTATTTT. The genes are TRBV7-9 and TRBJ2-3, with 8 bases matching TRBD2. This CDR3 spans 14 amino acids. In germline, CDR1 is SEHNR, CDR2 FQNEAQ (reference sequence). V was clipped by 3 bases and J by 6 bases; unmatched bases: 5.

CDR3 DNA sequence: TGTGCCAGTAACCTACAGACCATGAACACTGAAGCTTTCTTT. Its translation: CASNLQTMNTEAFF. V usage is TRBV19 and J usage is TRBJ1-1, with D uncertain. This CDR3 contains 14 residues. Germline values: CDR1 LNHDA, CDR2 SQIVND (reference sequence). The V end lost 7 bases, the J end lost 0 bases, and 12 bases lay between the germline ends.

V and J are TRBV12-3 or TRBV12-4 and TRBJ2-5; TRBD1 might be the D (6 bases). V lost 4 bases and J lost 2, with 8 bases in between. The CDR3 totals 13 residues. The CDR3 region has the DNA TGTGCCAGCAGTTCGGGACATCAAGAGACCCAGTACTTC. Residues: CASSSGHQETQYF.

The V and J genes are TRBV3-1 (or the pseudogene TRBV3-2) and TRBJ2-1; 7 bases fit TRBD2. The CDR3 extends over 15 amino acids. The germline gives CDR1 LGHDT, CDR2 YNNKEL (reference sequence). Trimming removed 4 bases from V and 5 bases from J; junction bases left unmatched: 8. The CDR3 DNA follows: TGTGCCAGCAGCCGCGGCAGCGGGATCCACAATGAGCAGTTCTTC. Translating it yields CASSRGSGIHNEQFF.

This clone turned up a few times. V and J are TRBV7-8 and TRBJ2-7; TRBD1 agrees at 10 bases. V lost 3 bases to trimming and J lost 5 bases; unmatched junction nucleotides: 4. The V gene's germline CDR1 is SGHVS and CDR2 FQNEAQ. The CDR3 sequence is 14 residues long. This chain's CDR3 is CASSLGQGLNEQYF. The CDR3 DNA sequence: TGTGCCAGCAGCTTGGGACAGGGGTTGAACGAGCAGTACTTC. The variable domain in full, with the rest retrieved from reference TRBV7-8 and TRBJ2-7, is GAGVSQSPRYKVAKRGQDVALRCDPISGHVSLFWYQQALGQGPEFLTYFQNEAQLDKSGLPSDRFFAERPEGSVSTLKIQRTQQEDSAVYLCASSLGQGLNEQYFGPGTRLTVT.

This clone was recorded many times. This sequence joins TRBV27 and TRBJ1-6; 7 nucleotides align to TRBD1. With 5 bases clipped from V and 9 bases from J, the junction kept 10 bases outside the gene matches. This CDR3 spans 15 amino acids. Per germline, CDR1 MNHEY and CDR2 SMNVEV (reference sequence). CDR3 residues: CASSQVGGKISPLHF. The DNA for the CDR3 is TGTGCCAGCAGTCAGGTAGGGGGCAAGATTTCACCCCTCCACTTT.

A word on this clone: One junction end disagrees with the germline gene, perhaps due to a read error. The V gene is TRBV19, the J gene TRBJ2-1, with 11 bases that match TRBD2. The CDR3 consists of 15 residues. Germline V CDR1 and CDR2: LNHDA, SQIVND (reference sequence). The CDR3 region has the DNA TGTGCCAGTAGGATAGGGACTAGCGGTTACAATGAGCAGTTCTTC. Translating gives CASRIGTSGYNEQFF.

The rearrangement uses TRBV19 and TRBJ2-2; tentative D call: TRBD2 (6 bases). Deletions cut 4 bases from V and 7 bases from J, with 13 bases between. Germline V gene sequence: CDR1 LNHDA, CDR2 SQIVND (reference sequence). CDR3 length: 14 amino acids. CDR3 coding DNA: TGTGCCAGTAGTACTCAGGGAGGTGACGGGGAGCTGTTTTTT. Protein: CASSTQGGDGELFF.

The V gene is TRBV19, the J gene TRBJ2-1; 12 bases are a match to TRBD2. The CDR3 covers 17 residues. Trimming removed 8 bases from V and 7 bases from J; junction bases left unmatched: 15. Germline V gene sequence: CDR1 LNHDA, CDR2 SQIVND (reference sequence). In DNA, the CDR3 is TGTGCCAGTGAAAAGACTAGCGGGAGAATAGGATGGAATGAGCAGTTCTTC. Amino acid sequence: CASEKTSGRIGWNEQFF.

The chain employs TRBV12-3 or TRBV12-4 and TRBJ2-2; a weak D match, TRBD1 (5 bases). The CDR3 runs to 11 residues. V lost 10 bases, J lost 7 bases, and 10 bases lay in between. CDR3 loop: CATGRVGELFF. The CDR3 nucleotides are TGTGCCACCGGCAGGGTCGGGGAGCTGTTTTTT.

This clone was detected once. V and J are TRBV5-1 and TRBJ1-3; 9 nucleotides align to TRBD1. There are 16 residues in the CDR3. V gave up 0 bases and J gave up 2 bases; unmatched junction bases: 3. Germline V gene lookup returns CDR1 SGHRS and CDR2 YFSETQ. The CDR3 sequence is CASSLGDRVTGNTIYF. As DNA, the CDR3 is TGCGCCAGCAGCTTGGGGGACAGGGTAACTGGAAACACCATATATTTT.

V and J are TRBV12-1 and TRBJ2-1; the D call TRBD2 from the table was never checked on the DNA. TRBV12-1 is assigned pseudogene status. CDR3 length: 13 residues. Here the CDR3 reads CARTSGRACEQFF. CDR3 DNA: TGTGCCAGAACTAGCGGGAGGGCCTGTGAGCAGTTCTTC.